This is a list of T cell receptor beta chains from one sample in a study of graft-versus-host responses after intestinal transplantation. These receptors lack a known antigen. Only in-frame clones appear in the TCRdb table, and some are missing; sequencing was by immunoSEQ multiplex PCR. Of under 150,000 clones in the sample, approximately 95% were seen once. The sequences come from unstimulated CD8+ T cells sorted from spleen or lymph node cells, collected before intestinal transplant. The source of these receptors is a human donor who received an intestinal transplant. Each CDR3 is given with its conserved first and last residue.

j_call v_call cdr3_aa
TRBJ2-7 TRBV11-2 CASSPPQGQGAYEQYF
TRBJ2-7 TRBV4-3 CASSQEASYEQYF
TRBJ2-5 TRBV2 CASSPLLGQGQETQYF
TRBJ1-3 TRBV7-2 CASSLSLGYTIYF
TRBJ2-1 TRBV4-1 CASSQPGAPPYNEQFF
TRBJ2-1 TRBV9 CASSVLLGHEQFF
TRBJ2-1 TRBV7-3 CASSLTGSTSNIYNEQFF
TRBJ1-2 TRBV5-1 CASSPRTGAYGYTF
TRBJ1-1 TRBV27 CASSLGTGGPLGTEAFF
TRBJ1-2 TRBV28 CASSSYRGGNYGYTF
TRBJ2-1 TRBV6-5 CASSPTVTGDEQFF
TRBJ2-1 TRBV30 CAWSPWREGRDEQFF
TRBJ2-3 TRBV6-5 CASSPGSFRTDTQYF
TRBJ2-3 TRBV7-3 CASSLKAGAGDTQYF
TRBJ2-7 TRBV2 CASSEDGGSTYEQYF
TRBJ2-7 TRBV27 CASSPQDGTYEQYF
TRBJ1-2 TRBV4-1 CASSGGLLDGYGYTF
TRBJ1-1 TRBV10-3 CAISGKEGQGYTEAFF
TRBJ1-2 TRBV6-1 CASSPGGADYGYTF
TRBJ2-3 TRBV9 CASSPDTDTQYF
TRBJ2-1 TRBV5-4 CASSFNGLAGGYRSKFF
TRBJ1-4 TRBV10-3 CAISGGTLINEKLFF
TRBJ2-3 TRBV11-2 CASSEGTSTDTQYF
TRBJ1-2 TRBV29-1 CSVDLGGGGYTF
TRBJ2-6 TRBV9 CASSPWGSGANVLTF
TRBJ2-7 TRBV9 CASSGTSYEQYF
TRBJ2-5 TRBV9 CASSPRGQGYETQYF
TRBJ2-5 TRBV13 CASSDGGETSGRGETQYF
TRBJ2-7 TRBV28 CASSVTGFVAYEQYF
TRBJ2-2 TRBV4-3 CASSQDSAGARGELFF
TRBJ2-7 TRBV27 CASSLCQPDTYEQYF
TRBJ1-1 TRBV29-1 CSAAGGEGRVNTEAFF
TRBJ2-1 TRBV7-2 CASSYLNNEQFF
TRBJ2-7 TRBV30 CAWSVSQSYEQYF
TRBJ2-2 TRBV13 CASSLGRGRFRELFF
TRBJ2-2 TRBV4-3 CASSSPTGGGDTGELFF
TRBJ2-3 TRBV6-5 CASSPAGAVTDTQYF
TRBJ2-7 TRBV7-8 CASSRTSGREQYF
TRBJ2-3 TRBV10-3 CAARLAGFTDTQYF
TRBJ2-1 TRBV27 CASTQTSGIPYNEQFF
TRBJ2-7 TRBV29-1 CSGLTGHSYEQYF
TRBJ1-1 TRBV10-3 CAISARAPDRYNTEAFF
TRBJ2-1 TRBV7-8 CASLERENPPQFF
TRBJ1-5 TRBV4-1 CASSTDDRGNQPQHF
TRBJ2-7 TRBV19 CASTISGNAYEQYF
TRBJ1-3 TRBV9 CASSVGGGSGNTIYF
TRBJ2-1 TRBV29-1 CSVENDTYNEQFF
TRBJ2-7 TRBV7-8 CASSERQFSSYEQYF
TRBJ2-3 TRBV11-3 CASSSSGGADTQYF
TRBJ2-7 TRBV7-9 CASSSSGNDEQYF
TRBJ2-1 TRBV4-1 CASSLPGQSYNEQFF
TRBJ1-2 TRBV4-1 CASSPPGGGGYTF
TRBJ2-7 TRBV13 CASRRLAGPSSYEQYF
TRBJ2-5 TRBV28 CASSLDSGDRQETQYF
TRBJ1-6 TRBV28 CASSLGPIHSPLHF
TRBJ2-7 TRBV4-3 CASSQEQGSYEQYF
TRBJ2-5 TRBV11-2 CASSLGAGDQYF
TRBJ2-7 TRBV29-1 CSALGYEQYF
TRBJ2-7 TRBV4-3 CASSQDRGAYEQYF